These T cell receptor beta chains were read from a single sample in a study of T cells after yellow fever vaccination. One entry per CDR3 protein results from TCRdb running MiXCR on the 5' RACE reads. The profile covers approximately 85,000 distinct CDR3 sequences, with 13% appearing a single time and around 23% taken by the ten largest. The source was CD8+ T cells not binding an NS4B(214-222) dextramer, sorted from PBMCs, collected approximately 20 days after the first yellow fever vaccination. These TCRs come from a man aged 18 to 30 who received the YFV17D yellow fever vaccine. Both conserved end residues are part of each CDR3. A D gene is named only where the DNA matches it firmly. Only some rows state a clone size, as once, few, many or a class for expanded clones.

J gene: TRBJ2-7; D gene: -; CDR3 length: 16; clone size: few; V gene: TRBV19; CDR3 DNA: TGTGCCAGTAGTGGAGGACAGTTTCGAGGGGACTACGAGCAGTACTTC; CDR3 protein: CASSGGQFRGDYEQYF
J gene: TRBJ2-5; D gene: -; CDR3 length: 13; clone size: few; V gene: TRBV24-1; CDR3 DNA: TGTGCCACCAGTGATTGGGGCCGAGAGACCCAGTACTTC; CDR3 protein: CATSDWGRETQYF
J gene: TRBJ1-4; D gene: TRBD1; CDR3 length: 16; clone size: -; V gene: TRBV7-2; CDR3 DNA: TGTGCCAGCAGATTTGGGACAGCCGCAACTAATGAAAAACTGTTTTTT; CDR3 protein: CASRFGTAATNEKLFF
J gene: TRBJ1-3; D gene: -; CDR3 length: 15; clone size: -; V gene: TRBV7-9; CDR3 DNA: TGTGCCAGCAGCTTAGCGCCAGGGATCAGAAACACCATATATTTT; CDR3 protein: CASSLAPGIRNTIYF
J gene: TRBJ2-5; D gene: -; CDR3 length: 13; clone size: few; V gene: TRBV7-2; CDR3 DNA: TGTGCCAGCAGCTCGAGATACCAAGAGACCCAGTACTTC; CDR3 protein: CASSSRYQETQYF
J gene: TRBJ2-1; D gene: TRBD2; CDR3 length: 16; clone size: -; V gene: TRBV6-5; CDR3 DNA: TGTGCCAGCAGTTACTCGAGGACTAGCGTCCACAATGAGCAGTTCTTC; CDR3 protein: CASSYSRTSVHNEQFF
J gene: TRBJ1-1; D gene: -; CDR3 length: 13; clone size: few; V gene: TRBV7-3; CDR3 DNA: TGTGCCAGCCGGGACGGGGAGAACACTGAAGCTTTCTTT; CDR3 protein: CASRDGENTEAFF
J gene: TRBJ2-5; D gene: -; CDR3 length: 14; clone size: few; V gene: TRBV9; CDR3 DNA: TGTGCCAGCAGCGTTTTCGGGGGTAAAGAGACCCAGTACTTC; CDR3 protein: CASSVFGGKETQYF
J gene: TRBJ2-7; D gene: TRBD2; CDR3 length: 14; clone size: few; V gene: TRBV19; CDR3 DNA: TGTGCCAGCCGTGCGGGACTAAGCTCCTACGAGCAGTACTTC; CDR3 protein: CASRAGLSSYEQYF
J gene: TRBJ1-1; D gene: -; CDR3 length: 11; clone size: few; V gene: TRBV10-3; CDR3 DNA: TGTGCCACCTCCTCGGGCGCTGAAGCTTTCTTT; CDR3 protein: CATSSGAEAFF
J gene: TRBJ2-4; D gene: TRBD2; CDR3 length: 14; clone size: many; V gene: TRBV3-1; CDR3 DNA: TGTGCCAGCAGCCCCCCATCGGGAGGGAACATTCAGTACTTC; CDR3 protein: CASSPPSGGNIQYF
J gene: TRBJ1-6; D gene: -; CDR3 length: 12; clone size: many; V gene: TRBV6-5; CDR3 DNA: TGTGCCAGCTATACAGGGTGGTCACCCCTCCACTTT; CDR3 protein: CASYTGWSPLHF
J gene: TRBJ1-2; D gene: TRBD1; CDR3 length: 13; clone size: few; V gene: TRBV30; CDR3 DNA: TGTGCCTGGAGAGACAGGGGGAACTATGGCTACACCTTC; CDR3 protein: CAWRDRGNYGYTF
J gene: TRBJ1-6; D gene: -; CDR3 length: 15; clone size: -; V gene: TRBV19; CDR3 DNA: TGTGCCAGTAGTATGAACAGGTTGCATAATTCACCCCTCCACTTT; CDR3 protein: CASSMNRLHNSPLHF
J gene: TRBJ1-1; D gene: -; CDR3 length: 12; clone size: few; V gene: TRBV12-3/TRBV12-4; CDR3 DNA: TGTGCCAGCAAGTTCATGAACACTGAAGCTTTCTTT; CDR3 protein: CASKFMNTEAFF
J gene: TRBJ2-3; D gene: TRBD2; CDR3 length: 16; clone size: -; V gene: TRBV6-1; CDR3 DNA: TGTGCCAGCAGCCCCCTCCGGCGGGGGAGCACAGATACGCAGTATTTT; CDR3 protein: CASSPLRRGSTDTQYF